This record covers a single T cell receptor beta chain. The antigen is undetermined. These data belong to a study of T cell responses to AZD1222 COVID-19 vaccine. Study-level findings and limits: No day 14 peak samples; only post-peak repertoires were characterized.

CDR1 SGHTS and CDR2 YDEGEE come from the germline V gene. This CDR3 region has 13 residues. The junction had 5 bases not matched to a gene; V was cut back by 5 bases and J by 7 bases. Here immunoSEQ multiplex PCR was the method, and the copy in TCRdb shows in-frame clones only, minus some. The data contain 120,000 to 150,000 clones, about 90% of them seen just once; the ten biggest clones take up 4% to 6%. The sequence was obtained from an adult in good health. Specimen: peripheral blood, collected on day 0 of AZD1222 vaccination. V and J are TRBV5-8 and TRBJ1-5, with 8 nucleotides matching TRBD1. CDR3 in DNA: TGTGCCAGCAGGGTCACAGGGGGGCAGCCCCAGCATTTT. Translated: CASRVTGGQPQHF.